The rows below give T cell receptor beta chains drawn from one sample of a study of shared clonotypes between healthy human individuals. Measured with immunoSEQ multiplex PCR; TCRdb has only the in-frame clones, and not every one. This table has some 740,000 clones, nearly 95% appearing once. The specimen sequenced was naive CD8+ T cells sorted from blood. These receptor sequences come from a man aged 25-40 years in good health. The CDR3 runs from the conserved cysteine through the conserved F or W. A D gene is named only where the DNA matches it firmly. Only part of the rows carry a size: once, few, many, or a class if the clone is expanded.

TRBJ2-5 . TRBD2 TRBV5-4 17 TGTGCCAGCAGCTTGTGGGTAGCGGGAGGGTATGGAGAGACCCAGTACTTC CASSLWVAGGYGETQYF
TRBJ2-7 once . TRBV4-1 15 TGCGCCAGCAGCCTGTTGGATAGTAGCAGTTACGAGCAGTACTTC CASSLLDSSSYEQYF
TRBJ2-1 . TRBD2 TRBV7-9 17 TGTGCCAGCAGCTACATCGTTCGGACTAGCGGATACAATGAGCAGTTCTTC CASSYIVRTSGYNEQFF
TRBJ2-4 . TRBD1 TRBV4-2 18 TGTGCCAGCAGCCAAGATGGAGACAGGGGTGGACCCTGGGACATTCAGTACTTC CASSQDGDRGGPWDIQYF
TRBJ2-7 . TRBD1 TRBV28 14 TGTGCCAGCAGTCTGACAGGGGGCGTTTACGAGCAGTACTTC CASSLTGGVYEQYF
TRBJ2-7 few . TRBV7-9 11 TGTGCCAGCAGCTTATCCTACGAGCAGTACTTC CASSLSYEQYF
TRBJ2-3 . . TRBV7-9 11 TGTGCCAGCAGCCGTGCGGATACGCAGTATTTT CASSRADTQYF
TRBJ2-7 . . TRBV27 14 TGTGCCAGCAGTTTAAGGGGACGGGCTATCGAGCAGTACTTC CASSLRGRAIEQYF
TRBJ2-5 few TRBD2 TRBV28 15 TGTGCCAGCAGTTCCACGGGACTAGCGGGAGAGACCCAGTACTTC CASSSTGLAGETQYF
TRBJ1-2 . . TRBV10-3 12 TGTGCCATCAGTGAAGGAACTGATGGCTACACCTTC CAISEGTDGYTF
TRBJ2-5 . . TRBV19 14 TGTGCCAGTAGTCCTAGCGTACTCCAAGAGACCCAGTACTTC CASSPSVLQETQYF
TRBJ2-7 . . TRBV6-5 15 TGTGCCAGCAGTTATTCTACCGAGACAGCCCACGAGCAGTACTTC CASSYSTETAHEQYF
TRBJ1-1 . . TRBV14 15 TGTGCCAGCAGCCAAGTCGACATGCCGCTCACTGAAGCTTTCTTT CASSQVDMPLTEAFF
TRBJ2-1 . . TRBV4-1 13 TGCGCCAGCAGCCAAGCCTCCGGCCCCGAGCAGTTCTTC CASSQASGPEQFF
TRBJ2-1 . . TRBV9 16 TGTGCCAGCAGCCCAAGGACTGGGAGCTCCTACAATGAGCAGTTCTTC CASSPRTGSSYNEQFF
TRBJ2-1 few . TRBV6-5 12 TGTGCCAGCAGTCCCGACTACAATGAGCAGTTCTTC CASSPDYNEQFF
TRBJ2-3 . . TRBV7-2 13 TGTGCCACGGACAGTTCTAGCACAGATACGCAGTATTTT CATDSSSTDTQYF
TRBJ1-1 . . TRBV27 11 TGTGCCAGCAGGCTGAACACTGAAGCTTTCTTT CASRLNTEAFF